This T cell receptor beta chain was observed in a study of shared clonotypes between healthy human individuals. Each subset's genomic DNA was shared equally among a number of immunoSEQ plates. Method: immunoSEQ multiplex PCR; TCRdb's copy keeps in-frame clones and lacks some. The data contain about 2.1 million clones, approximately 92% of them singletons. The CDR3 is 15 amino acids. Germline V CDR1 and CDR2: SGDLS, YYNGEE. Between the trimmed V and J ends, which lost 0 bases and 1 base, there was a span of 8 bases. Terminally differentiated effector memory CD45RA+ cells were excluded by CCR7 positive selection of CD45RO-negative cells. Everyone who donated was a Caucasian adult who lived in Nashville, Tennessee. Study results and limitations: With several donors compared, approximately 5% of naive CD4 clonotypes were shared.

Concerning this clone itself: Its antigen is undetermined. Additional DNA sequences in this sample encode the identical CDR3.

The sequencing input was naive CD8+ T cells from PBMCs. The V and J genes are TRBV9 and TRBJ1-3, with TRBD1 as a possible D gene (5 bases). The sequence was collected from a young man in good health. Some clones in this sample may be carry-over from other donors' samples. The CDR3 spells CASSVGGNSGNTIYF. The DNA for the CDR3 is TGTGCCAGCAGCGTAGGGGGGAATTCTGGAAACACCATATATTTT. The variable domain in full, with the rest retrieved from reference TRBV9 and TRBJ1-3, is DSGVTQTPKHLITATGQRVTLRCSPRSGDLSVYWYQQSLDQGLQFLIQYYNGEERAKGNILERFSAQQFPDLHSELNLSSLELGDSALYFCASSVGGNSGNTIYFGEGSWLTVV.